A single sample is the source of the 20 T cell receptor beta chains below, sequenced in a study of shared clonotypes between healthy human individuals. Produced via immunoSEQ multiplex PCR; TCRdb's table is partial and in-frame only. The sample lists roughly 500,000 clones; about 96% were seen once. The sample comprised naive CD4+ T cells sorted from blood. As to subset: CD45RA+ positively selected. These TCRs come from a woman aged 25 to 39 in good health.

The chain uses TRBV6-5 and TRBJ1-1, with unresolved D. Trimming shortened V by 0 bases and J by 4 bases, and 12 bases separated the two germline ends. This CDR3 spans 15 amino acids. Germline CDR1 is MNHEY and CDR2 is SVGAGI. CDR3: CASSYSRAAVTEAFF. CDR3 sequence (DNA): TGTGCCAGCAGTTACTCCCGGGCCGCGGTCACTGAAGCTTTCTTT.

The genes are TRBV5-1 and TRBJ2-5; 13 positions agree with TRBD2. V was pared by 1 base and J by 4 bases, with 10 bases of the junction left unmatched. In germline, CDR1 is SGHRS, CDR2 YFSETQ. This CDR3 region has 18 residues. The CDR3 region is CASSLFGTSGAGRETQYF. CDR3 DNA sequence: TGCGCCAGCAGCTTGTTCGGGACTAGCGGGGCCGGGCGAGAGACCCAGTACTTC.

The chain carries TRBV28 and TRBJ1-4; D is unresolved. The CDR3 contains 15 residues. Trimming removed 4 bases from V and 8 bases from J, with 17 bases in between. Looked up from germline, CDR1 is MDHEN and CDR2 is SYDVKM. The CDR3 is CASSSPSQDGEKLFF. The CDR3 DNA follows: TGTGCCAGCAGTTCTCCCTCTCAGGACGGCGAAAAACTGTTTTTT.

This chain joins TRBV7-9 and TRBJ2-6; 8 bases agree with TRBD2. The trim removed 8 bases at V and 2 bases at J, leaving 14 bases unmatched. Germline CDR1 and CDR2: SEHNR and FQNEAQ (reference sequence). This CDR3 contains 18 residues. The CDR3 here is CASGLLAGPGTGANVLTF. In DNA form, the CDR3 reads TGTGCCAGCGGGCTTTTAGCGGGACCTGGGACTGGGGCCAACGTCCTGACTTTC. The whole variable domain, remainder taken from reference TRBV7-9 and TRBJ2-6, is DTGVSQNPRHKITKRGQNVTFRCDPISEHNRLYWYRQTLGQGPEFLTYFQNEAQLEKSRLLSDRFSAERPKGSFSTLEIQRTEQGDSAMYLCASGLLAGPGTGANVLTFGAGSRLTVL.

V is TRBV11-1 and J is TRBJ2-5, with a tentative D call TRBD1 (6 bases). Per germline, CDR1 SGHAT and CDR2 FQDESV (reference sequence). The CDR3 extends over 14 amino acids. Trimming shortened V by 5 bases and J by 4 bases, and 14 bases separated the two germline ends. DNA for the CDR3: TGTGCCAGCAGCAATACAGGGTTCCGAGAGACCCAGTACTTC. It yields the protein CASSNTGFRETQYF. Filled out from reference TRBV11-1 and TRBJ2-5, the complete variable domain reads EAEVAQSPRYKITEKSQAVAFWCDPISGHATLYWYRQILGQGPELLVQFQDESVVDDSQLPKDRFSAERLKGVDSTLKIQPAELGDSAMYLCASSNTGFRETQYFGPGTRLLVL.

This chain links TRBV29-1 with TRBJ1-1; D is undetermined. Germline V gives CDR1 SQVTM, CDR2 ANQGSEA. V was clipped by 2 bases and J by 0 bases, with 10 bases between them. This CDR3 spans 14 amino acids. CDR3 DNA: TGCAGCGTTGAACCGCGGATGGTGAACACTGAAGCTTTCTTT. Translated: CSVEPRMVNTEAFF.

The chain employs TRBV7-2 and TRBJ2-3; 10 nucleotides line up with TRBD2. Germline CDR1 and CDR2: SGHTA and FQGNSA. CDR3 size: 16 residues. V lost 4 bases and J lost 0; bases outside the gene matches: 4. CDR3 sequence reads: CASSSGLAASTDTQYF. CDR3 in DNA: TGTGCCAGCAGCTCCGGACTAGCGGCGAGCACAGATACGCAGTATTTT.

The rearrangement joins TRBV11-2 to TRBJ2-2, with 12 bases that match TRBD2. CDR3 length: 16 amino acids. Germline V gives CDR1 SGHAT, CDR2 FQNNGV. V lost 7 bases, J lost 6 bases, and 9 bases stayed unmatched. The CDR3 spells CASNRPGLAGAGELFF. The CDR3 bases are TGTGCCAGCAACCGGCCGGGACTAGCGGGCGCCGGGGAGCTGTTTTTT.

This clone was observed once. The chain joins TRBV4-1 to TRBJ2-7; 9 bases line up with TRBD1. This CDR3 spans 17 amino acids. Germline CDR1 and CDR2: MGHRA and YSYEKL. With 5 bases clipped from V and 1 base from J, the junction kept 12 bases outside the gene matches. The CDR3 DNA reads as TGCGCCAGCAGCGCCAGGGAAGCGGGACAGGGTTCCTACGAGCAGTACTTC. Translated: CASSAREAGQGSYEQYF.

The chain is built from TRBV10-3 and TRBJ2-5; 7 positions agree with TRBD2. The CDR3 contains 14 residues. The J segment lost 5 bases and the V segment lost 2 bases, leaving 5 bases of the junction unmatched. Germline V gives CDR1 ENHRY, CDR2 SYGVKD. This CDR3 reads CAISERAGVETQYF. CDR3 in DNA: TGTGCCATCAGTGAGAGGGCGGGAGTGGAGACCCAGTACTTC.

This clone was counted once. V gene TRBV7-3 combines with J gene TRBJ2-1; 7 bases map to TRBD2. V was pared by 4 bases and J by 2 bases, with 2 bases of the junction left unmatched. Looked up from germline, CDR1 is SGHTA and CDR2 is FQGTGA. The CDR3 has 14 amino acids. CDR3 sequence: CASSWGLTYNEQFF. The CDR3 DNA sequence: TGTGCCAGCAGCTGGGGACTAACCTACAATGAGCAGTTCTTC.

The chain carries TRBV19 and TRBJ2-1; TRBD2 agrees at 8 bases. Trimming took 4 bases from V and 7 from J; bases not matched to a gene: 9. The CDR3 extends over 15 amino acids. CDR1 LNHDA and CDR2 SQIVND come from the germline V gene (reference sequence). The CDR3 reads CASSSPGGPVNEQFF. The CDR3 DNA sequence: TGTGCCAGTAGTAGCCCGGGAGGGCCGGTGAATGAGCAGTTCTTC.

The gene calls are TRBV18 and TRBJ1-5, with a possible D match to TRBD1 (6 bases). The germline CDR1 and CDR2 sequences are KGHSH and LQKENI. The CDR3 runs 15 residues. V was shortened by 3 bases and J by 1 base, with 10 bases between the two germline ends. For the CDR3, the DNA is TGTGCCAGCTCACCGGCTGACAGGAGCAATCAGCCCCAGCATTTT. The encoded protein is CASSPADRSNQPQHF.

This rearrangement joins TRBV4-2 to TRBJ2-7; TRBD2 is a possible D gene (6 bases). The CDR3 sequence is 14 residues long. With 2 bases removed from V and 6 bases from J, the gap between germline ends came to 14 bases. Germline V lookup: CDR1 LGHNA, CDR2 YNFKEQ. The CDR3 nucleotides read TGTGCCAGCAGCCAACGGGGTCACGGGGGCGAGCAGTACTTC. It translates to CASSQRGHGGEQYF.

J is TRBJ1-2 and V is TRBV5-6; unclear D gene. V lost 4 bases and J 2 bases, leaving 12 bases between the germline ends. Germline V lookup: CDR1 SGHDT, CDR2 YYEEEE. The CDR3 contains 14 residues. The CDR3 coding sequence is TGTGCCAGCAGCCCTTGGATAGAAAACTATGGCTACACCTTC. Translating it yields CASSPWIENYGYTF.

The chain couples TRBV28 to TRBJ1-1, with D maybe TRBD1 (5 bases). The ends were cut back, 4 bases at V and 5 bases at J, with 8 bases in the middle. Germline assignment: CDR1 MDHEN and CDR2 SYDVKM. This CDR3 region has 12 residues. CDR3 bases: TGTGCCAGCAGTTCGAGGGGTACTGAAGCTTTCTTT. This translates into CASSSRGTEAFF.

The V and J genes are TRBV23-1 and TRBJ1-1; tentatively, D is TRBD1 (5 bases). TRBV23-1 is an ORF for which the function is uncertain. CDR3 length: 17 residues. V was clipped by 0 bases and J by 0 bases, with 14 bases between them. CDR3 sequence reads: CASSQSGFGGVNTEAFF. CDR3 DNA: TGCGCCAGCAGTCAATCAGGCTTTGGGGGTGTGAACACTGAAGCTTTCTTT.

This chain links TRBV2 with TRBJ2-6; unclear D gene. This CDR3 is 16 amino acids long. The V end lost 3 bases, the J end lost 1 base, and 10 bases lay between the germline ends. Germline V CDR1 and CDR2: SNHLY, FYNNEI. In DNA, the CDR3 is TGTGCCAGCAGTGAGACTTGGGGTTCTGGGGCCAACGTCCTGACTTTC. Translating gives CASSETWGSGANVLTF.

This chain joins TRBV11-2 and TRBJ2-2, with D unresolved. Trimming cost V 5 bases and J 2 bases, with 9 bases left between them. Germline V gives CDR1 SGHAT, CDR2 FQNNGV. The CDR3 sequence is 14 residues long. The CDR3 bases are TGTGCCAGCAGCGTAAGAATAAACACCGGGGAGCTGTTTTTT. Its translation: CASSVRINTGELFF.

This CDR3 is CASSPPGGRVNTEAFF. In DNA form, the CDR3 reads TGTGCCAGCTCACCACCAGGGGGCCGAGTGAACACTGAAGCTTTCTTT. The chain has TRBV18 and TRBJ1-1, with TRBD1 matching over 7 bases. Germline-derived CDR1 and CDR2 are KGHSH and LQKENI. This CDR3 comprises 16 residues. The V gene end was trimmed by 0 bases and the J gene end by 0 bases; junction bases not matched to a gene: 4.